The clone carrying this TCR beta chain was recorded at least ten times. What it binds is unknown. Generated by immunoSEQ multiplex PCR, the TCRdb table keeps only in-frame clones and is missing some. The sample gives some 150,000 clones, around 84% of which show up once; 9.2% is in the top ten. These data originate in a study of PD-1 blockade in classical Hodgkin lymphoma. This CDR3 is 14 amino acids long. Germline CDR1 is SNHLY and CDR2 is FYNNEI. The J segment lost 4 bases and the V segment lost 8 bases, leaving 10 bases of the junction unmatched. Every patient experienced relapse after autologous stem cell transplantation, and brentuximab vedotin exposure varied. Study findings and constraints: Those achieving complete response showed baseline diversity like newly diagnosed patients. Significant TCR diversity gains by C4D1 occurred in CD4+ but not CD8+ cells.

The starting material was peripheral blood mononuclear cells (PBMCs), obtained before the second cycle of nivolumab. The J gene is TRBJ1-1, the V gene TRBV2, with 7 positions matching TRBD1. This TCR was recovered from a human donor with classical Hodgkin lymphoma. The CDR3 DNA follows: TGTGCCAGCGGAAAAACAGGGGTAGGCACTGAAGCTTTCTTT. It yields the protein CASGKTGVGTEAFF.